These 20 T cell receptor beta chains share one sample of origin, sequenced in a study of T cell responses to AZD1222 COVID-19 vaccine. Assay used: immunoSEQ multiplex PCR; TCRdb lists only in-frame clones, some missing. The sample records some 130,000 clones, 85% to 90% being singletons. This material consisted of peripheral blood, taken on day 0 of AZD1222 vaccination. These receptors were taken from an adult in good health.

This sequence joins TRBV3-1 (or the pseudogene TRBV3-2) and TRBJ1-5; 7 bases align to TRBD1. Germline trimming cut 0 bases from V and 7 bases from J; bases unmatched to any gene: 6. The germline gives CDR1 LGHDT, CDR2 YNNKEL (reference sequence). The CDR3 covers 15 residues. CDR3 coding DNA: TGTGCCAGCAGCCAAGAGGGACAGCCTAACCAGCCCCAGCATTTT. Its protein is CASSQEGQPNQPQHF.

The chain has TRBV27 and TRBJ2-3; D is ambiguous. The CDR3 is made up of 12 amino acids. Trimming took off 5 bases at V and 8 bases at J, with 11 bases between the two ends. Germline lookup yields CDR1 MNHEY and CDR2 SMNVEV (reference sequence). CDR3 coding DNA: TGTGCCAGCAGTCTTAGTACGGGTACGCAGTATTTT. This gives the protein CASSLSTGTQYF.

This chain connects TRBV6-2 or TRBV6-3 to TRBJ1-5, with a possible D match to TRBD1 (5 bases). Germline V gene lookup returns CDR1 MNHEY and CDR2 SVGEGT. This CDR3 has 18 amino acids. V was trimmed by 2 bases and J by 3 bases, leaving 20 bases between them. The DNA for the CDR3 is TGTGCCAGCAGTTACCCTAAAGGACATGGGGCAGACAATCAGCCCCAGCATTTT. Translating gives CASSYPKGHGADNQPQHF.

This chain links TRBV19 with TRBJ1-1; D not resolved. The CDR3 has 14 amino acids. Germline assignment: CDR1 LNHDA and CDR2 SQIVND (reference sequence). Deletions cut 4 bases from V and 4 bases from J, with 13 bases between. The CDR3 DNA reads TGTGCCAGTAGTAGGCAAGCGGCTGGCACTGAAGCTTTCTTT. This encodes CASSRQAAGTEAFF.

This chain connects TRBV6-2 or TRBV6-3 to TRBJ1-1; D gene uncertain. Trimming pared 6 bases from V and 3 bases from J, leaving 17 bases between. The CDR3 covers 15 residues. Germline V lookup: CDR1 MNHEY, CDR2 SVGEGT. CDR3 nucleotide sequence: TGTGCCAGCAGCGAACGGGGAGGAGGGTACACTGAAGCTTTCTTT. Amino acids: CASSERGGGYTEAFF.

The rearrangement uses TRBV28 and TRBJ1-1; no firm D call. V dropped 10 bases and J dropped 6 bases, with 21 bases sitting between them. Germline lookup yields CDR1 MDHEN and CDR2 SYDVKM. CDR3 length: 14 residues. This CDR3 reads CATVAGLTGAEAFF. CDR3 in DNA: TGTGCCACCGTTGCGGGGTTGACGGGCGCTGAAGCTTTCTTT.

The chain carries TRBV5-1 and TRBJ2-7; D may be TRBD1 (5 bases). This CDR3 is 13 amino acids long. Germline V gene lookup returns CDR1 SGHRS and CDR2 YFSETQ. V was pared by 0 bases and J by 6 bases, with 10 bases between. CDR3 region: CASSLEWGGEQYF. The CDR3 bases are TGCGCCAGCAGCTTGGAGTGGGGCGGCGAGCAGTACTTC. Combining the CDR3 with reference TRBV5-1 and TRBJ2-7 gives the whole variable domain KAGVTQTPRYLIKTRGQQVTLSCSPISGHRSVSWYQQTPGQGLQFLFEYFSETQRNKGNFPGRFSGRQFSNSRSEMNVSTLELGDSALYLCASSLEWGGEQYFGPGTRLTVT.

CDR3 sequence: CAISLGQLYGYTF. Written as DNA, the CDR3 is TGTGCCATCAGCCTGGGACAGCTCTATGGCTACACCTTC. V usage is TRBV10-3 and J usage is TRBJ1-2, with TRBD1 identical over 7 bases. Unmatched junction bases numbered 5, after V lost 6 bases and J lost 4 bases. The V gene's germline CDR1 is ENHRY and CDR2 SYGVKD. The CDR3 loop spans 13 amino acids.

The genes are TRBV18 and TRBJ2-7, with 12 bases aligning to TRBD2. With 6 bases clipped from V and 1 base from J, the junction kept 4 bases outside the gene matches. Germline V gives CDR1 KGHSH, CDR2 LQKENI. This CDR3 has 15 residues. As DNA, the CDR3 is TGTGCCAGCTCGCCTACTAGCGGGGGGTCCTACGAGCAGTACTTC. Its protein is CASSPTSGGSYEQYF.

The chain links TRBV11-2 to TRBJ2-1, with TRBD1 matching over 7 bases. The CDR3 covers 16 residues. The germline CDR1 and CDR2 sequences are SGHAT and FQNNGV. V lost 4 bases, J lost 5 bases, and 11 bases stayed unmatched. CDR3 coding DNA: TGTGCCAGCAGCTCTACTAGGGACAGAACCAACAATGAGCAGTTCTTC. Amino acid sequence: CASSSTRDRTNNEQFF.

The chain is built from TRBV4-3 and TRBJ1-4; D is uncertain. Germline lookup yields CDR1 LGHNA and CDR2 YSLEER. CDR3 size: 14 residues. Between the trimmed V and J ends, which lost 0 bases and 7 bases, there was a span of 9 bases. The CDR3 reads CASSQDFDGEKLFF. In DNA, the CDR3 is TGCGCCAGCAGCCAAGATTTCGACGGTGAAAAACTGTTTTTT.

The chain is built from TRBV19 and TRBJ1-2; maybe TRBD1 (5 bases). CDR3 size: 16 residues. Germline V gives CDR1 LNHDA, CDR2 SQIVND (reference sequence). With 5 bases removed from V and 4 bases from J, the gap between germline ends came to 20 bases. The CDR3 DNA is TGTGCCAGTAGTTTGACAGTCGTACGAGAAACCTATGGCTACACCTTC. Translation: CASSLTVVRETYGYTF.

The genes are TRBV12-5 and TRBJ2-1; D unclear. CDR1 is LGHNT, CDR2 FRNRAP, per germline. This CDR3 region has 12 residues. V lost 5 bases to trimming and J lost 9 bases, with 11 bases between them. The chain's CDR3 is CASGPSLGEQFF. Written as DNA, the CDR3 is TGTGCTAGTGGTCCAAGCCTGGGTGAGCAGTTCTTC. The whole variable domain, filled in from reference TRBV12-5 and TRBJ2-1, reads DARVTQTPRHKVTEMGQEVTMRCQPILGHNTVFWYRQTMMQGLELLAYFRNRAPLDDSGMPKDRFSAEMPDATLATLKIQPSEPRDSAVYFCASGPSLGEQFFGPGTRLTVL.

For the CDR3, the DNA is TGTGCCAGCAGCCGACGTCCAGGGGTGGACACCGGGGAGCTGTTTTTT. Protein product: CASSRRPGVDTGELFF. The chain links TRBV7-6 to TRBJ2-2; D perhaps matches TRBD1 (6 bases). V lost 5 bases and J 3 bases, leaving 16 bases between the germline ends. CDR1 is SGHVS and CDR2 is FNYEAQ in the germline V gene. The CDR3 totals 16 residues.

V and J are TRBV18 and TRBJ1-6; no definite D call. The length of the CDR3 is 17 residues. V dropped 3 bases and J dropped 8 bases, with 20 bases sitting between them. Germline lookup yields CDR1 KGHSH and CDR2 LQKENI. This chain's CDR3 is CASSPRRSSTGDSPLHF. CDR3 nucleotide sequence: TGTGCCAGCTCACCGCGTAGGTCCTCGACCGGGGATTCACCCCTCCACTTT.

J is TRBJ2-1 and V is TRBV24-1; 8 nucleotides line up with TRBD1. The CDR3 consists of 16 residues. Germline V CDR1 and CDR2: KGHDR, SFDVKD. V lost 4 bases, J lost 3 bases, and 7 bases stayed unmatched. CDR3 in DNA: TGTGCCACCAGTGACCGGACAGGGAAGAACTACAATGAGCAGTTCTTC. Its protein product is CATSDRTGKNYNEQFF.

The chain combines TRBV7-2 with TRBJ2-3; 7 bases are shared with TRBD1. The CDR3 is made up of 16 amino acids. After removal of 0 bases from V and 4 bases from J, the junction contained 7 bases not matched to a gene. Germline assignment: CDR1 SGHTA and CDR2 FQGNSA. In nucleotides, the CDR3 is TGTGCCAGCAGCTTAGCCGCTCTAAGGGGGCCAGATACGCAGTATTTT. The encoded protein is CASSLAALRGPDTQYF.

The chain couples TRBV3-1 (or the pseudogene TRBV3-2) to TRBJ1-1; D perhaps matches TRBD1 (5 bases). Between the trimmed V and J ends, which lost 2 bases and 0 bases, there was a span of 16 bases. This CDR3 contains 17 residues. In germline, CDR1 is LGHDT, CDR2 YNNKEL (reference sequence). This chain's CDR3 is CASSQKWDSTLNTEAFF. CDR3 nucleotides: TGTGCCAGCAGCCAAAAATGGGACTCGACTTTGAACACTGAAGCTTTCTTT.

J is TRBJ1-1 and V is TRBV28, with no clear D. The CDR3 totals 14 residues. Trimming cost V 8 bases and J 1 base, with 14 bases left between them. Germline CDR1 MDHEN, CDR2 SYDVKM. The chain's CDR3 is CASLKDRGNTEAFF. The CDR3 nucleotides are TGTGCCAGCCTCAAGGACCGGGGGAACACTGAAGCTTTCTTT. Full variable domain (rest looked up from reference TRBV28 and TRBJ1-1): DVKVTQSSRYLVKRTGEKVFLECVQDMDHENMFWYRQDPGLGLRLIYFSYDVKMKEKGDIPEGYSVSREKKERFSLILESASTNQTSMYLCASLKDRGNTEAFFGQGTRLTVV.

V gene TRBV19 combines with J gene TRBJ2-3; 8 bases align to TRBD1. This CDR3 has 17 amino acids. V shed 7 bases and J 5 bases; nucleotides not matched to a gene: 17. Germline CDR1 and CDR2: LNHDA and SQIVND (reference sequence). The CDR3, as DNA: TGTGCCAGTACCATTGATCCCCGACAGGGGAGGATAGATACGCAGTATTTT. The encoded protein is CASTIDPRQGRIDTQYF.